This T cell receptor (beta chain) was recorded in a study of control samples from healthy donors and cancer patients. Trimming stripped 5 bases from V and 2 bases from J, with 16 bases between. Germline CDR1 MNHEY, CDR2 SVGEGT. The CDR3 has 15 residues. This clone occurred once. TCRdb keeps only in-frame clones here, not all; method: immunoSEQ multiplex PCR. The table shows roughly 200,000 clones, with roughly nine tenths occurring only once. This clonotype was sampled from a man aged 25-40 years in good health. The chain has TRBV6-2 or TRBV6-3 and TRBJ2-7; D gene uncertain. The sample consisted of blood. The CDR3 DNA follows: TGTGCCAGCAGTACTTCTGACGGGTTGCCCTACGAGCAGTACTTC. Its translation is CASSTSDGLPYEQYF.